These T cell receptor beta chains were read from a single sample in a study of tumor and adjacent non-tumor tissue in lung cancer. One entry per CDR3 protein, called by TCRdb with MiXCR from the multiplex PCR reads. Here the sample spans approximately 120,000 distinct CDR3 sequences, over 55% being singletons. Material: distant non-tumor lung tissue. These receptor sequences come from a man in his 60s with non-small cell lung cancer. CDR3s leave out the opening cysteine and the closing phenylalanine or tryptophan.

>TRBJ2-7|TRBV4-3
ASSQTTGAGGYEQY
>TRBJ1-2|TRBV5-5
ASSLEGARYGYT
>TRBJ2-2|TRBV29-1
IVRQDTSNTGELF
>TRBJ1-5|TRBV6-6
ASGPQGSGNQPQH
>TRBJ1-1|TRBV11-1
ARSSPPRAETF
>TRBJ1-2|TRBV6-2/TRBV6-3
ASSSRRVSGQAGFYYGYT
>TRBJ1-4|TRBV20-1
SANPWTGSNEEVF
>TRBJ2-7|TRBV2
ASSAGPTYEQY
>TRBJ1-1|TRBV6-5
ASRRWGDRGPWVPYGTEAF
>TRBJ1-2|TRBV20-1
SARPENYGYT
>TRBJ2-3|TRBV30
AWSPLAGGRDTQY
>TRBJ2-6|TRBV19
ASSMRQGQGANVLT
>TRBJ2-2|TRBV6-1
ASSTNSPGPNTGELF
>TRBJ2-7|TRBV11-2
ASSLDAGASLEQY
>TRBJ1-5|TRBV4-3
ASSQERGRVQPQH
>TRBJ2-2|TRBV30
AWSARGRNTGELF
>TRBJ2-2|TRBV4-3
ASSQGDRVGTGELF
>TRBJ2-1|TRBV6-1
ASKGISGYNEQF
>TRBJ2-6|TRBV12-3/TRBV12-4
ASSQRGAGANAPT
>TRBJ2-2|TRBV5-1
ACQSEGSRLTRELF
>TRBJ1-1|TRBV7-3
ASSLKGGTGGFDTEAF
>TRBJ1-5|TRBV19
ASSMRDSGQPQH
>TRBJ2-2|TRBV11-3
ASNLQHLNTGELF
>TRBJ2-5|TRBV6-2/TRBV6-3
ASSSAGVTQETQY
>TRBJ1-1|TRBV2
TSSDGVLGEAF
>TRBJ2-7|TRBV7-9
ASSFAGQGYEQY
>TRBJ1-1|TRBV11-3
ASSPRGSSSNTKAF
>TRBJ1-5|TRBV12-3/TRBV12-4
ASGNSNQSQH
>TRBJ2-1|TRBV11-2
GSSLFGGVGGRNEQF
>TRBJ2-7|TRBV10-3
AISEAGNEHY
>TRBJ2-3|TRBV11-2
AIRFEGLDTQY
>TRBJ2-7|TRBV6-1
ASSSGAFSTYEQY
>TRBJ1-5|TRBV10-3
AISDGGNQPQH
>TRBJ1-5|TRBV10-2
SSTGNYYQPQH
>TRBJ2-5|TRBV6-1
ASSEQGGETQY